The present entry profiles one T cell receptor (beta chain) with its context. Germline CDR1 LGHNA, CDR2 YNFKEQ. V trimming: 4 bases; J trimming: 2 bases; junction bases outside the gene matches: 8. CDR3 length equals 16 residues. The sample comes from a study of cytomegalovirus exposure and HLA in healthy donors. The PCR used 60 Vbeta and 13 Jbeta primers. Assay used: immunoSEQ multiplex PCR; TCRdb lists only in-frame clones, some missing. The sample shows over 100,000 clones, about 79% of them seen only once. This TCR came from a female donor in good health and CMV-seropositive. The chain joins TRBV4-2 to TRBJ1-5; 7 bases are a match to TRBD1. Input material: PBMCs. The CDR3 bases are TGTGCCAGCAGCCGAGGGACCACAGGGGGCAATCAGCCCCAGCATTTT. This sequence encodes CASSRGTTGGNQPQHF.